The 21 T cell receptor beta chains presented below share a single source sample, sequenced in a study of glioma-infiltrating T cells after dendritic cell vaccination. Time point indicated: after dendritic cell vaccination, including at tumor progression/relapse. Dendritic cells derived from monocytes and pulsed with autologous tumor lysate formed the vaccine. TCRdb's copy holds only in-frame clones and misses some; the assay was immunoSEQ multiplex PCR. Seen here are 2,000 to 2,500 clones, roughly four fifths observed once, and the top ten hold about an eighth. The specimen was tumor tissue, collected after dendritic cell vaccination. Source of these receptors: a human donor with glioblastoma.

The J gene is TRBJ2-1, the V gene TRBV19; tentative D call: TRBD2 (6 bases). This CDR3 has 17 residues. Trimming cost V 0 bases and J 7 bases, with 19 bases left between them. Germline CDR1 is LNHDA and CDR2 is SQIVND (reference sequence). The CDR3 region is CASSIDKGLPLRNEQFF. DNA of the CDR3: TGTGCCAGTAGTATAGATAAGGGACTCCCATTGAGAAATGAGCAGTTCTTC.

The rearrangement links TRBV5-5 to TRBJ2-7, with TRBD2 matching 11 bases. Germline CDR1 and CDR2: SGHKS and YYEKEE (reference sequence). V shed 4 bases, J shed 2 bases, and the junction held 5 bases outside the gene matches. The CDR3 loop spans 15 amino acids. The DNA of the CDR3 is TGTGCCAGCAGCACTACTAGCGGGAGACCCTACGAGCAGTACTTC. Amino acids: CASSTTSGRPYEQYF. Full variable domain (rest looked up from reference TRBV5-5 and TRBJ2-7): DAGVTQSPTHLIKTRGQQVTLRCSPISGHKSVSWYQQVLGQGPQFIFQYYEKEERGRGNFPDRFSARQFPNYSSELNVNALLLGDSALYLCASSTTSGRPYEQYFGPGTRLTVT.

The genes are TRBV7-2 and TRBJ2-1, with TRBD2 matching over 7 bases. The CDR3 is 16 amino acids. V was pared by 5 bases and J by 2 bases, with 9 bases of the junction left unmatched. The V gene's germline CDR1 is SGHTA and CDR2 FQGNSA. The CDR3 is CASSGVPSGPYNEQFF. CDR3 in DNA: TGTGCCAGCAGCGGGGTCCCTAGCGGACCCTACAATGAGCAGTTCTTC.

In this sample, this clone turned up once. The CDR3 coding sequence is TGTGCCAGTAGTAGGGAGGGGACCTACGAGCAGTACTTC. Translated: CASSREGTYEQYF. The gene calls are TRBV19 and TRBJ2-7; TRBD2 agrees at 7 bases. The V and J ends lost 4 bases and 2 bases, in that order; junction bases with no gene match: 2. The CDR3 is 13 residues long. From germline, CDR1 is LNHDA and CDR2 SQIVND (reference sequence).

In the case of this clone: Other DNA sequences in the sample encode the same CDR3. The rearrangement uses TRBV4-3 and TRBJ1-1; D uncertain. CDR1 and CDR2 from the germline V gene are LGHNA and YSLEER. This CDR3 has 15 residues. V lost 0 bases and J 1 base, leaving 9 bases between the germline ends. CDR3 sequence: CASSQDSGGNTEAFF. CDR3 nucleotide sequence: TGCGCCAGCAGCCAAGATAGTGGAGGGAACACTGAAGCTTTCTTT.

CDR3 coding DNA: TGTGCCAGCAGCCCGTTTGGACTCGGCCAGCCCCAGCATTTT. Residues: CASSPFGLGQPQHF. The J gene is TRBJ1-5, the V gene TRBV5-6, with D uncertain. In germline, CDR1 is SGHDT, CDR2 YYEEEE. V was cut by 4 bases and J by 7 bases, with 15 bases left in between. The CDR3 has 14 residues. Complete variable domain (other parts from reference TRBV5-6 and TRBJ1-5): DAGVTQSPTHLIKTRGQQVTLRCSPKSGHDTVSWYQQALGQGPQFIFQYYEEEERQRGNFPDRFSGHQFPNYSSELNVNALLLGDSALYLCASSPFGLGQPQHFGDGTRLSIL.

This clone turned up a few times. The chain carries TRBV7-9 and TRBJ2-7; TRBD1 is a possible D gene (6 bases). This CDR3 region has 15 residues. CDR1 is SEHNR and CDR2 is FQNEAQ in the germline V gene (reference sequence). Trimming stripped 5 bases from V and 7 bases from J, with 21 bases between. The CDR3 bases are TGTGCCAGCAGCCCGAAGACAGGTTCTGTCCGGGAGCAGTACTTC. Translated: CASSPKTGSVREQYF.

This clone was counted only a few times. The rearrangement links TRBV7-3 to TRBJ2-3, with no clear D. Germline lookup yields CDR1 SGHTA and CDR2 FQGTGA. CDR3 length equals 16 residues. V was pared by 4 bases and J by 2 bases, with 16 bases between. In DNA, the CDR3 is TGTGCCAGCAGCTCACTACGAGGCGGTTACACAGATACGCAGTATTTT. Translation: CASSSLRGGYTDTQYF.

This chain uses TRBV4-1 with TRBJ2-7; perhaps TRBD1 as D (6 bases). CDR1 and CDR2 from the germline V gene are MGHRA and YSYEKL. This CDR3 region has 16 residues. The germline V and J ends were trimmed by 1 base and 3 bases, with 16 bases remaining between them. The CDR3 protein is CASSQGGQGSFYEQYF. CDR3 nucleotide sequence: TGCGCCAGCAGCCAAGGGGGCCAGGGGTCCTTCTACGAGCAGTACTTC.

This sequence joins TRBV23-1 and TRBJ2-5; the match to TRBD2 covers 8 bases. TRBV23-1 is assigned to the ORF class and has an uncertain function. After removal of 2 bases from V and 5 bases from J, the junction contained 7 bases not matched to a gene. The CDR3 is 15 amino acids. The CDR3 reads CASSQIVREDETQYF. In DNA, the CDR3 is TGCGCCAGCAGTCAAATAGTGCGGGAGGATGAGACCCAGTACTTC.

The chain joins TRBV4-2 to TRBJ2-7; D is unresolved. In germline, CDR1 is LGHNA, CDR2 YNFKEQ. This CDR3 has 14 residues. With 4 bases removed from V and 6 bases from J, the gap between germline ends came to 16 bases. DNA for the CDR3: TGTGCCAGCAGCCCCTCCCCCCAATCGCGCGAGCAGTACTTC. It translates to CASSPSPQSREQYF.

The rearrangement links TRBV4-3 to TRBJ1-1; D may be TRBD1 (6 bases). The CDR3 has 13 amino acids. V lost 4 bases, J lost 5 bases, and 11 bases lay in between. Germline-derived CDR1 and CDR2 are LGHNA and YSLEER. The CDR3 sequence is CASSLTGNTEAFF. The CDR3 DNA is TGCGCCAGCAGCCTCACAGGGAATACTGAAGCTTTCTTT.

This rearrangement joins TRBV28 to TRBJ1-1; D is unclear. The CDR3 loop spans 14 amino acids. With 4 bases removed from V and 1 base from J, the gap between germline ends came to 10 bases. Germline CDR1 MDHEN, CDR2 SYDVKM. In DNA, the CDR3 is TGTGCCAGCAGTTCCCCGCCAGGGAACACTGAAGCTTTCTTT. Translating it yields CASSSPPGNTEAFF.

The gene calls are TRBV5-1 and TRBJ1-3; D is possibly TRBD1 (5 bases). This CDR3 comprises 14 residues. CDR1 and CDR2 from the germline V gene are SGHRS and YFSETQ. The V end was cut by 1 base, the J end by 4 bases, with 9 bases between. CDR3: CASSLRGTGNTIYF. DNA for the CDR3: TGCGCCAGCAGCTTGAGGGGCACGGGAAACACCATATATTTT.

As to this clone: The junction differs from germline at one of its ends, possibly a read error. The chain carries TRBV6-1 and TRBJ2-7; possible D gene TRBD2, 6 bases. Germline loops: CDR1 MNHNS, CDR2 SASEGT. The CDR3 consists of 15 residues. The CDR3: CASSEYAGPSYEQYF. CDR3 bases: TGCGCCAGCAGTGAGTACGCGGGACCCTCCTACGAGCAGTACTTC.

V and J are TRBV9 and TRBJ2-1; possible D gene TRBD1, 5 bases. V was pared by 1 base and J by 9 bases, with 20 bases between. This CDR3 is built from 16 residues. Germline V gene sequence: CDR1 SGDLS, CDR2 YYNGEE. The CDR3 DNA is TGTGCCAGCAGCGTAACTCCAACCCCAACAAGGGGTGAGCAGTTCTTC. Its protein is CASSVTPTPTRGEQFF.

V usage is TRBV2 and J usage is TRBJ2-5; tentatively, D is TRBD1 (6 bases). Judging by the DNA end, TRBJ2-7 fits better; the J call may be wrong. Germline values: CDR1 SNHLY, CDR2 FYNNEI. The CDR3 length is 13 residues. CDR3 coding DNA: TGTGCCAGCAGTGAGCAGGGGATGAACGAGCAGTACTTC. Its translation is CASSEQGMNEQYF.

The chain employs TRBV19 and TRBJ2-2; no clear D. Trimming shortened V by 7 bases and J by 1 base, and 7 bases separated the two germline ends. Germline V lookup: CDR1 LNHDA, CDR2 SQIVND (reference sequence). This CDR3 is 13 amino acids long. CDR3 nucleotides: TGTGCCAGTACCTGGCAGAACACCGGGGAGCTGTTTTTT. Amino acids: CASTWQNTGELFF.

The chain uses TRBV4-3 and TRBJ2-1, with 13 bases fitting TRBD2. The germline V gene encodes CDR1 LGHNA and CDR2 YSLEER. The V gene end was trimmed by 4 bases and the J gene end by 7 bases; junction bases not matched to a gene: 7. CDR3 size: 16 residues. CDR3 region: CASSPGTSGTGNEQFF. The CDR3 nucleotides are TGCGCCAGCAGCCCCGGGACTAGCGGGACGGGGAATGAGCAGTTCTTC.

Notes on this clone: A junction end diverges from the germline sequence, so it may reflect a read error. Other nucleotide sequences in the sample specify the same CDR3. This chain links TRBV27 with TRBJ1-6; perhaps TRBD1 as D (5 bases). The CDR3 sequence is 14 residues long. Per germline, CDR1 MNHEY and CDR2 SMNVEV (reference sequence). The CDR3 coding sequence is TGTGCCAGCAGTAAGACAGACGCTAATTCCCCCCTCCACTTT. Its translation is CASSKTDANSPLHF.

This rearrangement joins TRBV5-1 to TRBJ2-7; D possibly corresponds to TRBD2 (6 bases). CDR3 length: 14 amino acids. V was cut by 4 bases and J by 3 bases, with 14 bases left in between. Germline V gene lookup returns CDR1 SGHRS and CDR2 YFSETQ. The CDR3: CASSPGDGYYEQYF. Written as DNA, the CDR3 is TGCGCCAGCAGCCCGGGGGACGGTTACTACGAGCAGTACTTC.